These 28 T cell receptor beta chains share one sample of origin, sequenced in a study of radiation and T cells in renal cell carcinoma. Measured with immunoSEQ multiplex PCR; TCRdb has only the in-frame clones, and not every one. The data hold 150,000 or so clones, with roughly 90% observed a single time. Indicated time point: baseline pretreatment blood. Regarding treatment: 15 Gy SBRT to primary tumor, nephrectomy 4 weeks later. Source: blood, taken from a patient whose treatment included radiotherapy and nephrectomy. The receptor source for this set is a woman in her seventies with renal cell carcinoma.

V and J are TRBV27 and TRBJ1-6; D remains ambiguous. V lost 2 bases and J 1 base, leaving 3 bases between the germline ends. Germline CDR1 MNHEY, CDR2 SMNVEV (reference sequence). The CDR3 length is 14 residues. The CDR3 DNA follows: TGTGCCAGCAGTTTACGATCCTATAATTCACCCCTCCACTTT. It translates to CASSLRSYNSPLHF.

The rearrangement joins TRBV4-3 to TRBJ1-3; TRBD1 aligns across 8 bases. V trimming: 3 bases; J trimming: 0 bases; junction bases outside the gene matches: 16. The CDR3 totals 20 residues. The germline CDR1 and CDR2 sequences are LGHNA and YSLEER. CDR3 DNA sequence: TGCGCCAGCAGCCACGGCACGGCGACAGGGGTAGGTGGCTCTGGAAACACCATATATTTT. Its translation: CASSHGTATGVGGSGNTIYF.

The CDR3 sequence: CASSEDSSNQPQHF. The CDR3 coding sequence is TGTGCCAGCAGTGAGGACAGTTCGAATCAGCCCCAGCATTTT. V is TRBV6-4 and J is TRBJ1-5; D is perhaps TRBD1 (6 bases). The CDR3 sequence is 14 residues long. Trimming took 3 bases from V and 4 from J, leaving 10 bases between them. CDR1 is MRHNA and CDR2 is SNTAGT in the germline V gene.

The CDR3 sequence is CASSSDGGYGYTF. The CDR3 bases are TGTGCCAGCAGTTCCGACGGGGGCTATGGCTACACCTTC. The chain links TRBV6-6 to TRBJ1-2; possible D gene TRBD1, 5 bases. Trimming took 4 bases from V and 4 from J, leaving 10 bases between them. Germline CDR1 MNHNY, CDR2 SVGAGI (reference sequence). CDR3 length: 13 residues.

This clone is a singleton in its sample. In nucleotides, the CDR3 is TGTGCCAGCAGCTTAGCAAGAGGAGGCTCTGGAAACACCATATATTTT. Protein sequence: CASSLARGGSGNTIYF. This rearrangement joins TRBV7-2 to TRBJ1-3; D is ambiguous. The CDR3 loop spans 16 amino acids. V lost 0 bases and J 0 bases, leaving 9 bases between the germline ends. The germline gives CDR1 SGHTA, CDR2 FQGNSA.

The genes are TRBV19 and TRBJ2-1; 11 bases map to TRBD1. The germline V gene has CDR1 LNHDA and CDR2 SQIVND (reference sequence). The CDR3 is 16 amino acids. V dropped 5 bases and J dropped 7; count of bases not matched to a gene: 10. Written as DNA, the CDR3 is TGTGCCAGTAGTCCCCCGGGGACAGGGGGTATTAATGAGCAGTTCTTC. Its translation is CASSPPGTGGINEQFF.

The chain combines TRBV7-2 with TRBJ2-1; 8 bases line up with TRBD1. CDR1 SGHTA and CDR2 FQGNSA come from the germline V gene. V shed 8 bases, J shed 0 bases, and the junction held 6 bases outside the gene matches. There are 15 residues in the CDR3. In DNA, the CDR3 is TGTGCCAGCTCCCTCAGGGGGCTCTCCTACAATGAGCAGTTCTTC. It translates to CASSLRGLSYNEQFF. Using reference TRBV7-2 and TRBJ2-1 for the parts outside the CDR3, the full variable domain is GAGVSQSPSNKVTEKGKDVELRCDPISGHTALYWYRQSLGQGLEFLIYFQGNSAPDKSGLPSDRFSAERTGGSVSTLTIQRTQQEDSAVYLCASSLRGLSYNEQFFGPGTRLTVL.

The V and J genes are TRBV25-1 and TRBJ2-2; D tentatively reads TRBD1 or TRBD2 (5 bases each). The CDR3 is 17 residues long. Trimming removed 4 bases from V and 2 bases from J, with 17 bases in between. Looked up from germline, CDR1 is MGHDK and CDR2 is SYGVNS. The CDR3 sequence is CASSVIYGTSNTGELFF. Here the CDR3 DNA reads TGTGCCAGCAGTGTAATCTACGGGACGAGCAACACCGGGGAGCTGTTTTTT.

The chain carries TRBV5-5 and TRBJ1-1; 7 bases agree with TRBD1. J lost 1 base, V lost 2 bases, and 11 bases had no gene match. The CDR3 spans 17 residues. In germline, CDR1 is SGHKS, CDR2 YYEKEE (reference sequence). The CDR3 spells CASSFEGARGRNTEAFF. Here the CDR3 DNA reads TGTGCCAGCAGCTTTGAGGGCGCGAGGGGGCGGAACACTGAAGCTTTCTTT.

The rearrangement links TRBV19 to TRBJ1-1; D perhaps matches TRBD1 (6 bases). V lost 8 bases and J 2 bases, leaving 24 bases between the germline ends. There are 17 residues in the CDR3. Germline V gives CDR1 LNHDA, CDR2 SQIVND (reference sequence). The CDR3 coding sequence is TGTGCCAGTCCCACACGGAGGGGGGGTGGCCTTAACACTGAAGCTTTCTTT. Translating it yields CASPTRRGGGLNTEAFF.

Notes on this clone: At one end, the junction sequence differs from germline, possibly due to a read error. The rearrangement uses TRBV27 and TRBJ1-1; 7 nucleotides match TRBD1. CDR1 is MNHEY and CDR2 is SMNVEV in the germline V gene (reference sequence). The CDR3 runs to 14 residues. The CDR3 region has the DNA TGTGCCAGCAGATGGGGGACAGTGAACACTGAGGCTTTCTTT. It specifies CASRWGTVNTEAFF.

The genes are TRBV28 and TRBJ1-1; no clear D. The V end was cut by 10 bases, the J end by 1 base, with 7 bases between. Per germline, CDR1 MDHEN and CDR2 SYDVKM. The CDR3 has 11 amino acids. This CDR3 reads CAIGRNTEAFF. CDR3 sequence (DNA): TGTGCCATCGGACGGAACACTGAAGCTTTCTTT.

The chain has TRBV18 and TRBJ2-6; 11 nucleotides match TRBD1. Trimming removed 6 bases from V and 2 bases from J; junction bases left unmatched: 9. Germline V lookup: CDR1 KGHSH, CDR2 LQKENI. This CDR3 has 18 amino acids. CDR3 sequence (DNA): TGTGCCAGCTCGCACCAAAGGACAGGGGGCGCTGGGGCCAACGTCCTGACTTTC. Translation gives CASSHQRTGGAGANVLTF.

This clone has just one count. The V gene is TRBV30, the J gene TRBJ1-2, with 7 bases lining up with TRBD1. Germline loops: CDR1 GTSNPN, CDR2 SVGIG (reference sequence). V dropped 7 bases and J dropped 5; count of bases not matched to a gene: 10. This CDR3 spans 13 amino acids. The chain's CDR3 is CAYTRDSPYGYTF. The CDR3 DNA reads as TGTGCCTACACAAGGGACAGTCCTTATGGCTACACCTTC. The full variable domain, completed using reference TRBV30 and TRBJ1-2, is SQTIHQWPATLVQPVGSPLSLECTVEGTSNPNLYWYRQAAGRGLQLLFYSVGIGQISSEVPQNLSASRPQDRQFILSSKKLLLSDSGFYLCAYTRDSPYGYTFGSGTRLTVV.

The V call is TRBV30, the J call TRBJ1-3; perhaps TRBD1 as D (6 bases). V was clipped by 3 bases and J by 2 bases, with 20 bases between them. The germline gives CDR1 GTSNPN, CDR2 SVGIG (reference sequence). The CDR3 has 17 residues. The CDR3 is CAWSPLIQGPPGNTIYF. DNA of the CDR3: TGTGCCTGGAGCCCCTTAATTCAGGGGCCACCTGGAAACACCATATATTTT.

V gene TRBV4-1 combines with J gene TRBJ1-6; D gene unclear. Germline V CDR1 and CDR2: MGHRA, YSYEKL. CDR3 length equals 16 residues. Trimming shortened V by 0 bases and J by 8 bases, and 14 bases separated the two germline ends. The CDR3 coding sequence is TGCGCCAGCAGCCAAGATATTCCCCCTTCCCATTCACCCCTCCACTTT. The encoded protein is CASSQDIPPSHSPLHF.

In nucleotides, the CDR3 is TGTGCCAGCAGCCTAAGGGGGGGCACTGAGCAGTTCTTC. Protein: CASSLRGGTEQFF. The V call is TRBV11-3, the J call TRBJ2-1; a possible D gene is TRBD2 (7 bases). Trimming took off 5 bases at V and 9 bases at J, with 14 bases between the two ends. Germline V gene data show CDR1 as SGHNT and CDR2 as YENEEA. This CDR3 has 13 amino acids.

The CDR3 coding sequence is TGTGCCAGCAGTTCTACAGGTTCGGGCTACACCTTC. The encoded protein is CASSSTGSGYTF. The chain is built from TRBV6-5 and TRBJ1-2; possibly TRBD1 for D (5 bases). Germline assignment: CDR1 MNHEY and CDR2 SVGAGI. This CDR3 is built from 12 residues. Between the trimmed V and J ends, which lost 4 bases and 8 bases, there was a span of 11 bases.

V and J are TRBV5-1 and TRBJ1-4; 7 nucleotides agree with TRBD1. The germline CDR1 and CDR2 sequences are SGHRS and YFSETQ. This CDR3 is 18 amino acids long. V was pared by 4 bases and J by 4 bases, with 16 bases of the junction left unmatched. CDR3 DNA: TGCGCCAGCAGCCGTGGTAATTGGGCTACAGGGGTTAATGAAAAACTGTTTTTT. Translated: CASSRGNWATGVNEKLFF.

The chain joins TRBV30 to TRBJ2-2, with a possible D match to TRBD1 (6 bases). V lost 4 bases, J lost 7 bases, and 19 bases lay in between. The CDR3 runs 15 residues. CDR1 and CDR2 from the germline V gene are GTSNPN and SVGIG (reference sequence). This CDR3 is CAWKRTGIVIGELFF. In DNA form, the CDR3 reads TGTGCCTGGAAGCGTACAGGGATTGTTATCGGGGAGCTGTTTTTT.

This chain links TRBV5-4 with TRBJ2-3; D ambiguous. V shed 4 bases and J shed 0 bases, with 9 bases lying between them. CDR3 length equals 14 residues. CDR1 is SGHNT and CDR2 is YYREEE in the germline V gene (reference sequence). CDR3 nucleotides: TGTGCCAGCAGCCCGGGTCCGAGCACAGATACGCAGTATTTT. Its translation: CASSPGPSTDTQYF.

The genes are TRBV7-9 and TRBJ1-2; TRBD1 aligns across 11 bases. There are 14 residues in the CDR3. The J segment lost 4 bases and the V segment lost 5 bases, leaving 3 bases of the junction unmatched. Germline CDR1 and CDR2: SEHNR and FQNEAQ (reference sequence). The CDR3 region has the DNA TGTGCCAGCAGCCCCGGGACAGGGGGCTATGGCTACACCTTC. This gives the protein CASSPGTGGYGYTF.

The chain employs TRBV6-5 and TRBJ1-5, with D unclear. Between the trimmed V and J ends, which lost 7 bases and 0 bases, there was a span of 10 bases. CDR1 is MNHEY and CDR2 is SVGAGI in the germline V gene. The CDR3 totals 14 residues. CDR3 protein: CASNNRDSNQPQHF. CDR3 coding DNA: TGTGCCAGCAACAACAGAGATAGCAATCAGCCCCAGCATTTT.

The gene calls are TRBV5-1 and TRBJ2-5, with TRBD2 matching 8 bases. This CDR3 is 15 amino acids long. CDR1 SGHRS and CDR2 YFSETQ come from the germline V gene. With V trimmed by 4 bases and J by 5 bases, 10 bases remained unmatched. The CDR3 protein is CASSDTSGVGETQYF. Here the CDR3 DNA reads TGCGCCAGCAGCGATACTAGCGGAGTCGGGGAGACCCAGTACTTC. The whole variable domain, filled in from reference TRBV5-1 and TRBJ2-5, reads KAGVTQTPRYLIKTRGQQVTLSCSPISGHRSVSWYQQTPGQGLQFLFEYFSETQRNKGNFPGRFSGRQFSNSRSEMNVSTLELGDSALYLCASSDTSGVGETQYFGPGTRLLVL.

J is TRBJ2-1 and V is TRBV7-2; either TRBD1 or TRBD2 may fit D (5 bases each). CDR1 SGHTA and CDR2 FQGNSA come from the germline V gene. The CDR3 has 17 residues. V was trimmed by 5 bases and J by 7 bases, leaving 24 bases between them. The CDR3 coding sequence is TGTGCCAGCAGCCCCGGGTGGGGTGGGGTCGGGGCAAATGAGCAGTTCTTC. This codes for CASSPGWGGVGANEQFF.

The V gene is TRBV5-4, the J gene TRBJ2-6, with D possibly being TRBD1 (5 bases). Germline V gene lookup returns CDR1 SGHNT and CDR2 YYREEE (reference sequence). This CDR3 spans 17 amino acids. V was pared by 0 bases and J by 0 bases, with 10 bases between. The CDR3 DNA is TGTGCCAGCAGCTTGGCTGGACAACCCTCTGGGGCCAACGTCCTGACTTTC. Translating gives CASSLAGQPSGANVLTF.

The chain employs TRBV9 and TRBJ2-3; the match to TRBD2 covers 7 bases. This CDR3 contains 15 residues. The ends lost 1 base at V and 5 bases at J; junction bases unmatched: 7. The germline V gene has CDR1 SGDLS and CDR2 YYNGEE. In DNA, the CDR3 is TGTGCCAGCAGCGTATGGACTAGGGGCGGAGATACGCAGTATTTT. It yields the protein CASSVWTRGGDTQYF.

The chain has TRBV19 and TRBJ2-2; 7 bases fit TRBD2. CDR1 and CDR2 (germline): LNHDA, SQIVND (reference sequence). The CDR3 length is 14 residues. Losses at the gene ends were 5 bases for V and 5 bases for J; bases not matched to a gene: 5. The CDR3 reads CASSLAALTGELFF. The CDR3 region has the DNA TGTGCCAGTAGTCTAGCGGCCCTTACCGGGGAGCTGTTTTTT.